This T cell receptor (beta chain) was documented in a study of lymphopenia after photon versus proton radiotherapy. Overall study results and limits: Better survival with proton therapy was suggested as possible, not demonstrated.

Produced via immunoSEQ multiplex PCR; TCRdb's table is partial and in-frame only. The top ten clones hold around 4.7% of a sample with some 170,000 clones, approximately 90% of them seen once. The CDR3 has 14 amino acids. Trimming removed 0 bases from V and 4 bases from J, with 8 bases in between. The V gene's germline CDR1 is SGHRS and CDR2 YFSETQ. Note on this clone: Its target is unknown.

This sequence originates from a man aged 50 to 59 with gastric cancer. This chain links TRBV5-1 with TRBJ1-5, with D uncertain. This specimen was peripheral blood, taken from a patient treated with photon-based radiotherapy. The DNA of the CDR3 is TGCGCCAGCAGCTTGGGGGGTGTGAATCAGCCCCAGCATTTT. Translated: CASSLGGVNQPQHF. The entire variable domain, with the rest obtained from reference TRBV5-1 and TRBJ1-5, is as follows: KAGVTQTPRYLIKTRGQQVTLSCSPISGHRSVSWYQQTPGQGLQFLFEYFSETQRNKGNFPGRFSGRQFSNSRSEMNVSTLELGDSALYLCASSLGGVNQPQHFGDGTRLSIL.